This is a list of T cell receptor beta chains from one sample in a study of cytomegalovirus exposure and HLA in healthy donors. Here immunoSEQ multiplex PCR was the method, and the copy in TCRdb shows in-frame clones only, minus some. Of about 180,000 clones detected, around 75% appear once; the ten largest clones hold 2.9%. The sequenced sample consisted of PBMCs. The receptors stem from a male donor in good health and CMV-seronegative. Each CDR3 is given with its conserved first and last residue. D genes are given only for firm matches. Where a row states a size, it is once, few, many or the class of an expanded clone; other rows omit it.

v_gene	abundance	d_gene	j_gene	CDR3nt	CDR3aa
TRBV6-1	few	NA	TRBJ2-3	TGTGCCAGCAGCCGAGGTCCTAGCACAGATACGCAGTATTTT	CASSRGPSTDTQYF
TRBV6-5	NA	TRBD1	TRBJ1-1	TGTGCCAGCAGCCGGGGACAGTCGGCTGAAGCTTTCTTT	CASSRGQSAEAFF
TRBV4-3	NA	NA	TRBJ2-3	TGCGCCAGCAGCCAAGGCAATCTAGCCTACACAGATACGCAGTATTTT	CASSQGNLAYTDTQYF
TRBV6-5	NA	NA	TRBJ2-7	TGTGCCAGCAGTTACCTGTACGAGCAGTACTTC	CASSYLYEQYF
TRBV6-5	NA	TRBD1	TRBJ1-2	TGTGCCAGCAGCCCAGGGGGTAACTATGGCTACACCTTC	CASSPGGNYGYTF
TRBV7-3	NA	TRBD2	TRBJ2-6	TGTGCCAGCAGCCTAAGCGCGGGGGCTGGGGCCAACGTCCTGACTTTC	CASSLSAGAGANVLTF
TRBV6-6	few	TRBD1	TRBJ1-5	TGTGCCAGCAGACTACCACAGGGGGCGAGCAATCAGCCCCAGCATTTT	CASRLPQGASNQPQHF
TRBV28	NA	NA	TRBJ2-4	TGTGCCAGCAGTACCCGACAGTATCTAGCCAAAAACATTCAGTACTTC	CASSTRQYLAKNIQYF
TRBV6-1	NA	NA	TRBJ2-5	TGTGCCAGCAGTGAACAAGGGGGGGAGGAGACCCAGTACTTC	CASSEQGGEETQYF
TRBV27	few	NA	TRBJ1-5	TGTGCCAGCAGCCCGGGGAAGAAGAATCAGCCCCAGCATTTT	CASSPGKKNQPQHF
TRBV7-2	once	NA	TRBJ1-2	TGTGCCAGCAGCTTAGACAGTTTCTATGGCTACACCTTC	CASSLDSFYGYTF
TRBV7-8	NA	NA	TRBJ2-3	TGTGCCAGCAGCTTCCCCGGGGGCACAGATACGCAGTATTTT	CASSFPGGTDTQYF
TRBV11-3	NA	NA	TRBJ2-5	TGTGCCAGCAGCTTAGACTACCAAGAGACCCAGTACTTC	CASSLDYQETQYF
TRBV12-2	NA	NA	TRBJ2-7	TGTGCAAGTCGCTTACTCGTGGGAGGTGGGTACGAGCAGTACTTC	CASRLLVGGGYEQYF
TRBV6-5	NA	NA	TRBJ2-1	TGTGCCAGCAGTTACTCGCGGAGTTACAATGAGCAGTTCTTC	CASSYSRSYNEQFF
TRBV6-5	few	TRBD2	TRBJ2-1	TGTGCCAGCAGTCTCTCGGGACTAGCAAACAATGAGCAGTTCTTC	CASSLSGLANNEQFF
TRBV9	NA	NA	TRBJ1-3	TGTGCCAGCAGCATAGGGACATCTGGAAACACCATATATTTT	CASSIGTSGNTIYF
TRBV6-1	NA	NA	TRBJ1-5	TGTGCCAGCAGTGACGGGGGTCAGCCCCAGCATTTT	CASSDGGQPQHF
TRBV6-6	NA	NA	TRBJ1-1	TGTGCCAGCAGGTTCACTAACACTGAAGCTTTCTTT	CASRFTNTEAFF
TRBV6-4	few	TRBD2	TRBJ2-1	TGTGCCAACTCCCTTCTACTAGCGGGGGACAATGAGCAGTTCTTC	CANSLLLAGDNEQFF
TRBV7-3	NA	TRBD2	TRBJ2-2	TGTGCCAGCAGCTCTGGGACTAGCGGGAGTGCCGGGGAGCTGTTTTTT	CASSSGTSGSAGELFF
TRBV30	NA	TRBD1	TRBJ1-2	TGTGCCTGGAGGGGACCGGGACAGCTAACCTCTAACTATGGCTACACCTTC	CAWRGPGQLTSNYGYTF
TRBV7-9	NA	NA	TRBJ2-3	TGTGCCAGCAGCTTAGCGCAGGGGACAGATACGCAGTATTTT	CASSLAQGTDTQYF
TRBV25-1	NA	TRBD1	TRBJ1-4	TGTGCCAGCAGCCTCGACAGGGGGCTGAGGGAAAAACTGTTTTTT	CASSLDRGLREKLFF
TRBV11-3	NA	NA	TRBJ2-2	TGTGCCAGCAGCCCTCAGGGGACCGGGGAGCTGTTTTTT	CASSPQGTGELFF
TRBV7-3	NA	TRBD1	TRBJ2-1	TGTGCCAGCAGCCCCAATCCAGGGGGCTATTCCTACAATGAGCAGTTCTTC	CASSPNPGGYSYNEQFF
TRBV29-1	NA	NA	TRBJ1-2	TGCAGCGTTTCCCGTAGGGACAACGTCTACACCTTC	CSVSRRDNVYTF
TRBV11-3	NA	NA	TRBJ2-5	TGTGCCAGCAGCTTAGATTTCGGGACCCAGTACTTC	CASSLDFGTQYF
TRBV27	once	TRBD2	TRBJ2-1	TGTGCCAGCAGTTTAGGGACTAGCGGGAGGAATGAGCAGTTCTTC	CASSLGTSGRNEQFF
TRBV30	NA	TRBD1	TRBJ2-3	TGTGCCTGGAGCCCGGGACAGGGTACAGATACGCAGTATTTT	CAWSPGQGTDTQYF
TRBV28	NA	NA	TRBJ2-7	TGTGCCAGCTCTCGAGGGGCGGGAAGTTTTGCCTACGAGCAGTACTTC	CASSRGAGSFAYEQYF
TRBV15	once	NA	TRBJ1-3	TGTGCCACCAGCAGAGATCGGGGGAATGGAAACACCATATATTTT	CATSRDRGNGNTIYF
TRBV6-5	NA	TRBD2	TRBJ2-7	TGTGCCAGCAGTTACTCGGCTAGCGGGAGTCGCGAGCAGTACTTC	CASSYSASGSREQYF
TRBV11-2	NA	NA	TRBJ1-5	TGTGCCAGCAGCTTAGAAGGAGGCAGCAATCAGCCCCAGCATTTT	CASSLEGGSNQPQHF
TRBV13	NA	NA	TRBJ2-2	TGTGCCAGCAGCCAAGCGTCAGGGCTCACCGGGGAGCTGTTTTTT	CASSQASGLTGELFF
TRBV27	NA	TRBD1	TRBJ2-2	TGTGCCAGCAGTCTAGGGACAGCCCCTGGGGCCGGGGAGCTGTTTTTT	CASSLGTAPGAGELFF
TRBV19	NA	NA	TRBJ1-6	TGTGCCAGTAGTATACCAGGGGACAATTCACCCCTCCACTTT	CASSIPGDNSPLHF
TRBV6-1	NA	NA	TRBJ2-1	TGTGCCAGCAGGGCCGGCGGAGGAAGCAATGAGCAGTTCTTC	CASRAGGGSNEQFF
TRBV6-1	NA	TRBD1	TRBJ1-2	TGTGCCAGCAGTGAATATAAGGGGGCCGCTGTGAACTATGGCTACACCTTC	CASSEYKGAAVNYGYTF
TRBV12-5	NA	TRBD2	TRBJ2-1	TGTGCTAGTGGTTTGGCGGGACTAGCAAATGAGCAGTTCTTC	CASGLAGLANEQFF
TRBV5-1	NA	TRBD2	TRBJ2-1	TGCGCCAGCAGCTTGACAGCGGGAGATGTTAATGAGCAGTTCTTC	CASSLTAGDVNEQFF
TRBV29-1	NA	NA	TRBJ2-1	TGCAGCGTTGAGGGCGGGGAAACCTACAATGAGCAGTTCTTC	CSVEGGETYNEQFF
TRBV7-2	few	TRBD2	TRBJ2-1	TGTGCCAGCAGCTTGACTAGCGGGAGGTACAATGAGCAGTTCTTC	CASSLTSGRYNEQFF
TRBV25-1	NA	NA	TRBJ2-7	TGTGCCAGCAGTCCACCCCGGGGACACATTGGATACGAGCAGTACTTC	CASSPPRGHIGYEQYF
TRBV4-1	NA	NA	TRBJ1-4	TGCGCCAGCAGCCAAGATCCGGCCAGGGGATATGGAACTAATGAAAAACTGTTTTTT	CASSQDPARGYGTNEKLFF
TRBV9	NA	TRBD1	TRBJ2-1	TGTGCCAGCAGCGTAGCAGGGACAGGGGGCTTTATCGACAATGAGCAGTTCTTC	CASSVAGTGGFIDNEQFF
TRBV4-1	NA	TRBD1	TRBJ2-7	TGCGCCAGCAGCCAAGATGAGGCCAGGGGGTACGAGCAGTACTTC	CASSQDEARGYEQYF
TRBV7-6	NA	TRBD2	TRBJ2-1	TGTGCCAGCAGCCACCCCGGACTAGCGGGAGCTTACAATGAGCAGTTCTTC	CASSHPGLAGAYNEQFF
TRBV6-6	few	TRBD1	TRBJ1-5	TGTGCCAGCACCGAAACAGGGGGCGGGGGAGGTCAGCCCCAGCATTTT	CASTETGGGGGQPQHF
TRBV11-3	NA	NA	TRBJ1-2	TGTGCCAGCAGCTTAGGAGGGTCCCTTGGAGGCTACACCTTC	CASSLGGSLGGYTF
TRBV6-6	once	NA	TRBJ1-2	TGTGCCGCAGAATCAGGGGATTCTCTGTTCGGCTACACCTTC	CAAESGDSLFGYTF
TRBV10-2	few	NA	TRBJ1-2	TGCGCCAGCGCAAGACGGGGTGTTGGCTACACCTTC	CASARRGVGYTF
TRBV30	once	NA	TRBJ1-5	TGTGCCTGGAGTGTACGAGGAAATCAGCCCCAGCATTTT	CAWSVRGNQPQHF
TRBV2	once	TRBD1	TRBJ1-5	TGTGCCAGCAGGGGGACAGCCGCTAGTAGCAATCAGCCCCAGCATTTT	CASRGTAASSNQPQHF
TRBV4-1	NA	NA	TRBJ1-5	TGCGCCAGCAGCCCAGGTCGGACAGACCGAACGATTTTC	CASSPGRTDRTIF
TRBV6-5	NA	TRBD1	TRBJ1-5	TGTGCCAGCAGTTCCACAGGGGGCAATCAGCCCCAGCATTTT	CASSSTGGNQPQHF
TRBV28	NA	NA	TRBJ2-5	TGTGCCAGCATTAGCCAAGAGACCCAGTACTTC	CASISQETQYF